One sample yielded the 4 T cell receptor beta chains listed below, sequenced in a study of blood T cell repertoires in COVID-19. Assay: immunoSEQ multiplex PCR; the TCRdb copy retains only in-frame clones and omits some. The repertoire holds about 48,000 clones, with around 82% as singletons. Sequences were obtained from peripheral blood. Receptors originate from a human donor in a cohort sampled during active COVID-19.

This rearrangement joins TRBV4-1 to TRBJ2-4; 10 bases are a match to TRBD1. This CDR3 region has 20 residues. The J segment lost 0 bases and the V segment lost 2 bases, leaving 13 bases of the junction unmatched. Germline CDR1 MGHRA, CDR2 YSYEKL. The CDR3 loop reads CASSQPTRTGGALAKNIQYF. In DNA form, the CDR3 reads TGCGCCAGCAGCCAACCAACTCGGACAGGGGGGGCACTAGCCAAAAACATTCAGTACTTC.

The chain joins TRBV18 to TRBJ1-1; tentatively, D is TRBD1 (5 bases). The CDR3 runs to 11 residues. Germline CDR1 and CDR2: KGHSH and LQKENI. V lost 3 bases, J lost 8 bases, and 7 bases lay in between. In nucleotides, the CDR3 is TGTGCCAGCTCACCCGGGGGGGAAGCTTTCTTT. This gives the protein CASSPGGEAFF.

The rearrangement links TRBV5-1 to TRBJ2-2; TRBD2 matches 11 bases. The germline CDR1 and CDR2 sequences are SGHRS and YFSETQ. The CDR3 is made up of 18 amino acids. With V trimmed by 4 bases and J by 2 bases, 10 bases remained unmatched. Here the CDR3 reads CASSRTTSGGQNTGELFF. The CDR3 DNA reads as TGCGCCAGCAGCCGGACTACTAGCGGGGGCCAAAACACCGGGGAGCTGTTTTTT.

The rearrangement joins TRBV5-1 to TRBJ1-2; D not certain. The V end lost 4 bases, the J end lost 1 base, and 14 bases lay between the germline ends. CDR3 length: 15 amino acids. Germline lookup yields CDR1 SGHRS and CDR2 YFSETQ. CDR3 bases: TGCGCCAGCAGCCTTGGCACCCGTCTTAACTATGGCTACACCTTC. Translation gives CASSLGTRLNYGYTF. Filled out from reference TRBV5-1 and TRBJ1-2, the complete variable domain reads KAGVTQTPRYLIKTRGQQVTLSCSPISGHRSVSWYQQTPGQGLQFLFEYFSETQRNKGNFPGRFSGRQFSNSRSEMNVSTLELGDSALYLCASSLGTRLNYGYTFGSGTRLTVV.